A selection of T cell receptor beta chains follows, all from one sample in a study of blood T cell repertoires in COVID-19. TCRdb's copy holds only in-frame clones and misses some; the assay was immunoSEQ multiplex PCR. Of around 100,000 clones listed, approximately 90% are singletons. Material: peripheral blood. These receptor sequences come from a woman of 80 years or more in a cohort sampled during active COVID-19. Each CDR3 is given with its conserved first and last residue.

TRBV7-7	TRBJ2-5	CASGPTALGETQYF
TRBV12-3/TRBV12-4	TRBJ2-7	CASSPSLEQYF
TRBV27	TRBJ2-1	CASSRNLDSGSEQFF
TRBV19	TRBJ2-2	CASSKGQGAIGNTGELFF
TRBV19	TRBJ1-5	CASSTLQGQGQPQHF
TRBV5-4	TRBJ1-2	CASSPATGTPSGYGYTF
TRBV7-6	TRBJ1-1	CASSSQGGSEAFF
TRBV7-2	TRBJ1-2	CASSFGSRGGYTF
TRBV5-6	TRBJ1-2	CATERRGRLRGYTF
TRBV7-7	TRBJ1-4	CASSPGLSTNEKLFF
TRBV4-1	TRBJ2-3	CASRHSGAGGTDTQYF
TRBV20-1	TRBJ1-2	CSASFQGHANYGYTF
TRBV2	TRBJ1-4	CASSETRGKNEKLFF
TRBV7-2	TRBJ2-3	CASSLNPLSDTQYF
TRBV5-1	TRBJ2-5	CASSWGQGLKTQYF
TRBV11-2	TRBJ2-3	CASSPGVAADTQYF
TRBV27	TRBJ2-5	CASSRGTTFQETQYF
TRBV6-5	TRBJ2-3	CASSSPGWDTQYF
TRBV27	TRBJ1-2	CASSSQGPTTLANYGYTF
TRBV13	TRBJ1-3	CASSLSGPSGNTIYF
TRBV11-2	TRBJ2-7	CASSLASGTYEQYF
TRBV10-2	TRBJ2-1	CASSESGFSYNEQFF
TRBV4-1	TRBJ2-5	CASSHLPRTSGGQETQYF
TRBV5-1	TRBJ2-2	CASRNSGSMGELFF
TRBV19	TRBJ2-2	CASNIGGSITGELFF
TRBV18	TRBJ1-5	CASSPRQGGITDQPQHF
TRBV7-6	TRBJ2-1	CASSASLTGYNEQFF
TRBV2	TRBJ2-2	CASSPRTSRSGELFF
TRBV6-6	TRBJ1-5	CASASGGRDNQPQHF
TRBV19	TRBJ1-2	CASTVTGTGSVTYGYTF
TRBV7-2	TRBJ2-2	CASGPLAGGAGELFF
TRBV24-1	TRBJ1-1	CATSGVGGRGPGTEAFF
TRBV23-1	TRBJ2-7	CASSHRRGNEQYF
TRBV5-4	TRBJ1-2	CASSQGQNYGYTF
TRBV10-3	TRBJ1-2	CAISDSRLNYGYTF
TRBV5-4	TRBJ2-1	CASSWGYGTQYNEQFF
TRBV19	TRBJ1-6	CASSIPRTAGNSPLHF
TRBV11-2	TRBJ2-1	CASSLGSGGPYNEQFF
TRBV14	TRBJ1-1	CASSYDNEAFF
TRBV14	TRBJ1-5	CASSQEQSQPQHF
TRBV5-1	TRBJ2-3	CASSPSGPGSEEGTQYF
TRBV19	TRBJ1-5	CASSMEGPLAQHF
TRBV3-1/TRBV3-2	TRBJ2-1	CASSPNWGGDNEQFF
TRBV28	TRBJ1-5	CASNTGSINQPQHF
TRBV5-8	TRBJ2-1	CASTAPSTSGTNEQFF
TRBV12-5	TRBJ2-7	CASGFRGLEGF
TRBV3-1/TRBV3-2	TRBJ2-1	CASSPGLAGSYNEQFF
TRBV11-2	TRBJ2-7	CASSLDGPGEQYF
TRBV18	TRBJ2-1	CASSPSRTTNNEQFF
TRBV19	TRBJ2-1	CASSWTSGGRGGEQFF
TRBV6-6	TRBJ2-7	CASSQRGGGTYEQYF
TRBV7-3	TRBJ2-1	CASAESSYNEQFF
TRBV10-3	TRBJ2-1	CAISGATGTSGSGGFYDEQFF
TRBV15	TRBJ2-5	CATSRDLGKLAGGTQYF